The 20 T cell receptor beta chains listed next were all sequenced from one sample in a study of OX40 agonist ivuxolimab in advanced cancers. Profiled with immunoSEQ multiplex PCR; TCRdb holds only in-frame clones, not every one. The sample has about 30,000 clones; about 83% are singletons. Sequenced here: CD4+ or CD8+ T cells sorted from blood, sampled in a trial of the OX40 agonist ivuxolimab. These receptors were collected from an adult with an advanced solid tumor such as melanoma, head and neck, liver or kidney cancer.

The rearrangement links TRBV2 to TRBJ2-5; 7 nucleotides agree with TRBD2. Looked up from germline, CDR1 is SNHLY and CDR2 is FYNNEI. After removal of 2 bases from V and 5 bases from J, the junction contained 5 bases not matched to a gene. This CDR3 region has 14 residues. CDR3 nucleotides: TGTGCCAGCAGTGAACACCTAGCGGTTGAGACCCAGTACTTC. This translates into CASSEHLAVETQYF.

The CDR3 DNA sequence: TGTGCCAGCAGTTCCGGGACAGGGGATAGCAATCAGCCCCAGCATTTT. Its protein product is CASSSGTGDSNQPQHF. The V and J genes are TRBV7-9 and TRBJ1-5, with 10 bases fitting TRBD1. Trimming at V came to 6 bases and at J to 0 bases, leaving 5 bases not matched to a gene. The CDR3 is 16 residues long. CDR1 is SEHNR and CDR2 is FQNEAQ in the germline V gene (reference sequence).

The rearrangement links TRBV2 to TRBJ2-1; D is unclear. The CDR3 covers 12 residues. V lost 1 base, J lost 12 bases, and 10 bases lay in between. Germline-derived CDR1 and CDR2 are SNHLY and FYNNEI. DNA for the CDR3: TGTGCCAGCAGTGAAGGGACCCCTCGGCAGTTCTTC. As protein: CASSEGTPRQFF.

The chain is built from TRBV19 and TRBJ1-1, with a tentative D call TRBD1 (5 bases). CDR1 LNHDA and CDR2 SQIVND come from the germline V gene (reference sequence). CDR3 length: 14 amino acids. V lost 7 bases and J lost 5, with 17 bases in between. The CDR3 DNA reads TGTGCCAGTACCTTGGGGGGGGGAAGAACTGAAGCTTTCTTT. The encoded protein is CASTLGGGRTEAFF.

The gene calls are TRBV9 and TRBJ2-7; 12 bases align to TRBD1. CDR1 and CDR2 (germline): SGDLS, YYNGEE. The CDR3 loop spans 16 amino acids. Trimming removed 4 bases from V and 5 bases from J; junction bases left unmatched: 10. The CDR3 coding sequence is TGTGCCAGCAGCCCGGGGGGACAGGGGGCGTCCCACGAGCAGTACTTC. Its protein is CASSPGGQGASHEQYF.

The chain carries TRBV27 and TRBJ2-7; TRBD1 might be the D (6 bases). CDR1 and CDR2 from the germline V gene are MNHEY and SMNVEV (reference sequence). This CDR3 has 14 residues. Trimming pared 3 bases from V and 2 bases from J, leaving 11 bases between. DNA for the CDR3: TGTGCCAGCAGTTTTCTACAGGGTACCTACGAGCAGTACTTC. This encodes CASSFLQGTYEQYF.

The V and J genes are TRBV30 and TRBJ2-7, with 11 nucleotides matching TRBD2. Germline loops: CDR1 GTSNPN, CDR2 SVGIG (reference sequence). The CDR3 length is 16 residues. V shed 1 base, J shed 2 bases, and the junction held 7 bases outside the gene matches. The CDR3 nucleotides are TGTGCCTGGAGTGGGCTAGCGGGAGGAGCGCCCTACGAGCAGTACTTC. Its protein product is CAWSGLAGGAPYEQYF.

This clone was found a few times. Sequence at one end of the junction differs from germline and may be a read error. This rearrangement joins TRBV7-8 to TRBJ2-7; TRBD1 agrees at 10 bases. The germline V gene has CDR1 SGHVS and CDR2 FQNEAQ. The CDR3 covers 12 residues. The CDR3 DNA sequence: TGTGCGAGCAGGGACAGGGGATACGAGCAGTACTTC. Protein product: CASRDRGYEQYF.

This clone is judged medium-sized. The chain uses TRBV27 and TRBJ1-2; 9 nucleotides align to TRBD1. This CDR3 is 20 amino acids long. J gave up 2 bases and V 1 base, and 17 bases lay outside the gene matches. In germline, CDR1 is MNHEY, CDR2 SMNVEV (reference sequence). The CDR3 bases are TGTGCCAGCAGTTTATTTTCCCCCGGGACAGGGAGTGACACGAACTATGGCTACACCTTC. Encoded protein: CASSLFSPGTGSDTNYGYTF.

The chain uses TRBV19 and TRBJ1-4, with a tentative D call TRBD1 (6 bases). The CDR3 length is 13 residues. V was trimmed by 5 bases and J by 4 bases, leaving 8 bases between them. CDR1 is LNHDA and CDR2 is SQIVND in the germline V gene (reference sequence). The CDR3 loop is CASSGQLNEKLFF. Written as DNA, the CDR3 is TGTGCCAGTAGTGGACAGCTTAATGAAAAACTGTTTTTT.

The chain joins TRBV4-1 to TRBJ2-4, with 9 bases that match TRBD1. The CDR3 runs 15 residues. Germline values: CDR1 MGHRA, CDR2 YSYEKL. The V gene end was trimmed by 0 bases and the J gene end by 7 bases; junction bases not matched to a gene: 4. The DNA of the CDR3 is TGCGCCAGCAGCCAAGAGGGACAGGGCGTTAACATTCAGTACTTC. This sequence encodes CASSQEGQGVNIQYF.

The rearrangement uses TRBV10-2 and TRBJ1-4; a possible D gene is TRBD1 (6 bases). CDR3 length: 13 amino acids. Trimming stripped 8 bases from V and 7 bases from J, with 14 bases between. Germline assignment: CDR1 WSHSY and CDR2 SAAADI. The CDR3 DNA is TGCGCCAGCTCCGGGACACAGGGTGAAAAACTGTTTTTT. Its protein is CASSGTQGEKLFF.

V and J are TRBV29-1 and TRBJ2-3; D not certain. V shed 4 bases and J shed 6 bases, with 14 bases lying between them. The CDR3 covers 13 residues. CDR1 and CDR2 (germline): SQVTM, ANQGSEA. The CDR3 here is CSVVPWISDTQYF. CDR3 DNA sequence: TGCAGCGTTGTACCCTGGATATCGGATACGCAGTATTTT.

This chain uses TRBV7-8 with TRBJ2-7; TRBD1 agrees at 7 bases. The CDR3 is 13 residues long. J lost 3 bases, V lost 9 bases, and 8 bases had no gene match. The V gene's germline CDR1 is SGHVS and CDR2 FQNEAQ. This CDR3 is CASSKGAGYEQYF. In nucleotides, the CDR3 is TGTGCCAGTAGTAAGGGGGCGGGCTACGAGCAGTACTTC.

The chain links TRBV18 to TRBJ1-5; TRBD1 might be the D (6 bases). V dropped 0 bases and J dropped 4 bases, with 10 bases sitting between them. The CDR3 covers 15 residues. Germline-derived CDR1 and CDR2 are KGHSH and LQKENI. CDR3 region: CASSPPGHPNQPQHF. The CDR3 DNA is TGTGCCAGCTCACCACCGGGACATCCAAATCAGCCCCAGCATTTT.

The CDR3 bases are TGTGCCAGCAGTTTCGGGGGGCGTAAAGGCTACACCTTC. It yields the protein CASSFGGRKGYTF. The genes are TRBV28 and TRBJ1-2, with a possible D match to TRBD1 (6 bases). Germline V CDR1 and CDR2: MDHEN, SYDVKM. This CDR3 region has 13 residues. Trimming pared 3 bases from V and 8 bases from J, leaving 13 bases between.

The chain couples TRBV30 to TRBJ1-1, with a tentative D call TRBD1 (5 bases). Germline assignment: CDR1 GTSNPN and CDR2 SVGIG (reference sequence). The CDR3 totals 11 residues. V lost 5 bases and J lost 7, with 11 bases in between. This CDR3 reads CAWAGLNEAFF. CDR3 nucleotide sequence: TGTGCCTGGGCAGGGCTTAATGAAGCTTTCTTT.

The V call is TRBV15, the J call TRBJ1-1, with TRBD1 as a possible D gene (6 bases). The V gene's germline CDR1 is LNHNV and CDR2 YYDKDF (reference sequence). The CDR3 loop spans 15 amino acids. V lost 5 bases and J 4 bases, leaving 17 bases between the germline ends. CDR3 sequence (DNA): TGTGCCACCAGCGGACGGGAGGGGGGGGCCACTGAAGCTTTCTTT. This translates into CATSGREGGATEAFF.

This chain joins TRBV9 and TRBJ1-5; D remains unclear. CDR1 SGDLS and CDR2 YYNGEE come from the germline V gene. V dropped 0 bases and J dropped 7 bases, with 14 bases sitting between them. The CDR3 extends over 15 amino acids. The CDR3 region has the DNA TGTGCCAGCAGCGTAGAGGGCCGGGGAAACCAGCCCCAGCATTTT. Encoded protein: CASSVEGRGNQPQHF.

This clone occurred a few times. The gene calls are TRBV9 and TRBJ2-7, with a possible D match to TRBD1 (5 bases). Germline V gene lookup returns CDR1 SGDLS and CDR2 YYNGEE. The V end lost 0 bases, the J end lost 2 bases, and 9 bases lay between the germline ends. The CDR3 covers 14 residues. As DNA, the CDR3 is TGTGCCAGCAGCGTAGGGGCAGGGACCTACGAGCAGTACTTC. It yields the protein CASSVGAGTYEQYF.